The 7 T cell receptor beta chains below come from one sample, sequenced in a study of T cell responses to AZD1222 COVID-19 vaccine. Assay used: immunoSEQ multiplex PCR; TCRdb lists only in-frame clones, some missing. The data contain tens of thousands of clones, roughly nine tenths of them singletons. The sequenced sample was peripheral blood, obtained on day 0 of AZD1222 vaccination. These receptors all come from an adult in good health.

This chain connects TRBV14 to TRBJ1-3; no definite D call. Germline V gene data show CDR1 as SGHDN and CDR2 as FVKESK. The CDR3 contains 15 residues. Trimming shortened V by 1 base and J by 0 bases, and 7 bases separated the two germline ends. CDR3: CASSQGKLSGNTIYF. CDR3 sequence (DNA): TGTGCCAGCAGCCAAGGAAAACTCTCTGGAAACACCATATATTTT.

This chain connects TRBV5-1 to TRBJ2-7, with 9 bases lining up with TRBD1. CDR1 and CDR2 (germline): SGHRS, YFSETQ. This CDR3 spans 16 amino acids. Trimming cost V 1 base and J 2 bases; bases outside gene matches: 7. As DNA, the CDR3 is TGCGCCAGCAGCTTGTCGGGACAGGGAGTAACCTACGAGCAGTACTTC. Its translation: CASSLSGQGVTYEQYF.

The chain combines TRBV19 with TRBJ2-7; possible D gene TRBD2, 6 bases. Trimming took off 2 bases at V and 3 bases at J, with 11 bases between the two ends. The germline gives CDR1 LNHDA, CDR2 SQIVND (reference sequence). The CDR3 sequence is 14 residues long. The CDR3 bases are TGTGCCAGTAGTATAAGTGCGGGAATCTACGAGCAGTACTTC. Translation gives CASSISAGIYEQYF.

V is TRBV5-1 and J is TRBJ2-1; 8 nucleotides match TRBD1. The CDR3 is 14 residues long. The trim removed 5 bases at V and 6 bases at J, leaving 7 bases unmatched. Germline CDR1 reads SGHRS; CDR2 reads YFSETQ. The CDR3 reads CASSFGTGGNEQFF. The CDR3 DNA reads TGCGCCAGCAGTTTCGGGACAGGTGGCAATGAGCAGTTCTTC.

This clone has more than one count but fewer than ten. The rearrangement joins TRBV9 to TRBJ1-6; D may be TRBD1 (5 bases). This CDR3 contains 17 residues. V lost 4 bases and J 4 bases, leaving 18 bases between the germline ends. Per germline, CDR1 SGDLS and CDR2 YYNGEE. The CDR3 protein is CASSKTGGGRYNSPLHF. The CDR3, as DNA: TGTGCCAGCAGCAAGACCGGCGGGGGTCGGTATAATTCACCCCTCCACTTT.

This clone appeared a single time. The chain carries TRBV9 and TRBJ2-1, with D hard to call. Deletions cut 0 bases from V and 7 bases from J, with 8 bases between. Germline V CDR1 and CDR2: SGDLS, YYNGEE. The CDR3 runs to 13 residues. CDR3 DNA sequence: TGTGCCAGCAGCGTAGGGCTGATGAATGAGCAGTTCTTC. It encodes CASSVGLMNEQFF.

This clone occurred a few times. The CDR3 coding sequence is TGTGCCAGCCAAGCGTACTACGAGCAGTACTTC. Translating it yields CASQAYYEQYF. This rearrangement joins TRBV19 to TRBJ2-7; D unresolved. The CDR3 totals 11 residues. Looked up from germline, CDR1 is LNHDA and CDR2 is SQIVND (reference sequence). The V gene lost 9 bases and the J gene lost 3 bases, with 9 bases spanning the gap.